The present T cell receptor beta chain was sequenced within a study of graft-versus-host responses after intestinal transplantation (dated by TCRdb to the early 2020s). Concerning the study at large: The transplants that recipients received were multivisceral, liver-intestinal, or isolated intestinal. After intestinal transplantation, graft-versus-host and host-versus-graft alloreactive T cell clones were followed in the graft, circulation and bone marrow using bulk TCR-beta CDR3 sequencing. To identify alloreactive clones, pre-transplant mixed lymphocyte reaction products were sequenced and then compared with unstimulated pre-transplant donor and recipient T cells. Donor T cell macrochimerism was defined as a peak of at least 4% donor T cells among recipient peripheral blood mononuclear cells. Every recipient was given anti-thymocyte globulin induction, followed by approximately three years of maintenance tacrolimus and steroids. The cohort enrolled 24 intestinal transplant recipients including one retransplant, and a few patients lacking pretransplant specimens were excluded. Rather than going through the commercial service, samples from a few later patients were sequenced in-house on an Illumina MiSeq and processed with MiXCR.

A word on this clone: The antigen this receptor binds is unknown. Base-call qualities are not available, and no considerably larger clone is one nucleotide away.

Here V drops 5 bases and J drops 8 bases, and the junction holds 12 bases not matched to any gene. From cysteine to phenylalanine, the CDR3 is 16 amino acids long. Only the CDR3 DNA stays, 48 bases, in frame from base 1. The germline V gene (reference sequence) yields SEHNR for CDR1 and FQNEAQ for CDR2. Library method: the immunoSEQ multiplex PCR assay. For most patients, genomic DNA was isolated using the Qiagen DNeasy Blood and Tissue Kit and was shipped frozen to Adaptive Biotechnologies for TCR sequencing. For most patients, genomic DNA was subjected to high-throughput TCR-beta CDR3 sequencing by Adaptive Biotechnologies. The paper's processing steps were these. Adaptive's ImmunoSEQ software was the source of the TCR sequencing data for fewer than 20 patients, while a few other patients were processed with MiXCR and VDJtools. To correct CD4 versus CD8 sorting errors, sequences present in both subsets at a frequency ratio below 5:1 were removed. Because the origin of CDR3 nucleotide sequences shared between donor and recipient could not be assigned, those sequences were removed. At least 2-fold expansion over unstimulated cells and a minimum CFSE-low frequency of 0.002% (template counts) or 0.001% (read counts) were required for clones to be classified as alloreactive. Clones detected in sequenced pre-transplant spleen, lymph node, or MLR CFSE-low populations of the donor or recipient were defined as mappable. The cumulative frequency of alloreactive clones was calculated as a percentage of all sequences, weighted by copy number. In TCRdb, the immuneACCESS table is reduced to in-frame sequences with V and J assigned. These tables do not hold every clone; where another copy was compared, an unresolved V gene accounts for under half, and the others remain unexplained. V, J and clone size reflect that table, while D and trimming were determined from the DNA. This sample is represented by about 94,000 clones; 90% to 95% of them were singletons. The ten most abundant clones make up 0.5% of the sample.

The time point tag for this specimen amounts to: cells obtained before transplantation from donor or recipient. CD3+CD4+ and CD3+CD8+ populations were FACS-sorted from unstimulated pre-transplant donor and recipient cells taken from spleen or lymph nodes. The paper's findings and limits, for the study overall: Peak levels of circulating GvH clones were associated with declines in HvG clones early after transplant. In patients with donor T cell macrochimerism, the allografts had high GvH to HvG T cell clonal ratios. GvH clones turned up in recipient bone marrow, with some appearing earlier in ileal mucosa or blood, a pattern consistent with an intestinal mucosal origin. Conclusions were limited by the relatively low number and heterogeneity of intestinal transplant patients.

The TCR originated in a human donor who received an intestinal transplant. The source was unstimulated CD8+ T cells sorted from spleen or lymph node cells, collected before intestinal transplant. This sequence uses TRBV7-9 and TRBJ2-1; TRBD2 agrees with 10 junctional bases. The CDR3 amino acid sequence is: CASSPPPSGREHEQFF. The sequence in DNA is TGTGCCAGCAGCCCTCCCCCTAGCGGGAGAGAGCATGAGCAGTTCTTC.